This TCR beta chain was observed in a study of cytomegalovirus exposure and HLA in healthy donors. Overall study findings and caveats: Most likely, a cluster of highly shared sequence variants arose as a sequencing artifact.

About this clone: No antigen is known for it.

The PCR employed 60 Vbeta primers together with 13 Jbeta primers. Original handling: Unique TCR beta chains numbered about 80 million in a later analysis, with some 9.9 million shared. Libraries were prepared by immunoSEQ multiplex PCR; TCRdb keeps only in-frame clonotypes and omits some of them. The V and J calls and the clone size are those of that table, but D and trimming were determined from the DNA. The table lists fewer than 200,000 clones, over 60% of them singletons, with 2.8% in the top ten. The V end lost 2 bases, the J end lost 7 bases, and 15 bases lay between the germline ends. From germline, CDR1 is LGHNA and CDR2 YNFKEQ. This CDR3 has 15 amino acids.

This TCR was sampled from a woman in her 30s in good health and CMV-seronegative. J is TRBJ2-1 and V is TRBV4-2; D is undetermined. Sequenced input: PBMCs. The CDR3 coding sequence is TGTGCCAGCAGCCAAACCACCAGGAACAATAATGAGCAGTTCTTC. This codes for CASSQTTRNNNEQFF.